Following are 27 T cell receptor beta chains from one sample sequenced in a study of blood T cell repertoires in COVID-19. Sequencing used immunoSEQ multiplex PCR; TCRdb keeps in-frame clones, though not all of them. This table holds under 200,000 clones, 81% found once. Material for sequencing was PBMCs or T cells enriched from blood (not recorded which). Receptors originate from a woman aged 40 to 55 with acute COVID-19.

V gene TRBV27 combines with J gene TRBJ1-6; weak D call: TRBD1 (6 bases). Germline CDR1 MNHEY, CDR2 SMNVEV (reference sequence). The CDR3 sequence is 16 residues long. V lost 0 bases to trimming and J lost 3 bases, with 9 bases between them. The DNA for the CDR3 is TGTGCCAGCAGTTTATCCTTGGACAGCTATAATTCACCCCTCCACTTT. Translating it yields CASSLSLDSYNSPLHF.

V gene TRBV5-1 combines with J gene TRBJ2-1, with D uncertain. V lost 2 bases, J lost 4 bases, and 7 bases lay in between. CDR1 is SGHRS and CDR2 is YFSETQ in the germline V gene. The CDR3 is 13 residues long. The DNA of the CDR3 is TGCGCCAGCAGCTTAGAGGCTTACAATGAGCAGTTCTTC. This codes for CASSLEAYNEQFF.

The J gene is TRBJ2-3, the V gene TRBV7-6; TRBD2 aligns across 8 bases. The CDR3 has 17 residues. V lost 3 bases to trimming and J lost 1 base; unmatched junction nucleotides: 9. The germline CDR1 and CDR2 sequences are SGHVS and FNYEAQ. The CDR3 coding sequence is TGTGCCAGCAGCTTCGTCCCAGCGGGAGCGCGCACAGATACGCAGTATTTT. Amino acid sequence: CASSFVPAGARTDTQYF.

The chain uses TRBV7-6 and TRBJ2-2; D is possibly TRBD2 (6 bases). The V gene's germline CDR1 is SGHVS and CDR2 FNYEAQ. This CDR3 region has 15 residues. Trimming stripped 2 bases from V and 7 bases from J, with 14 bases between. DNA of the CDR3: TGTGCCAGCAGCTTATCCACGGGAGCGCGCGGGGAGCTGTTTTTT. Translating it yields CASSLSTGARGELFF. Variable domain in full (rest from reference TRBV7-6 and TRBJ2-2): GAGVSQSPRYKVTKRGQDVALRCDPISGHVSLYWYRQALGQGPEFLTYFNYEAQQDKSGLPNDRFSAERPEGSISTLTIQRTEQRDSAMYRCASSLSTGARGELFFGEGSRLTVL.

The chain joins TRBV19 to TRBJ1-5, with D perhaps TRBD1 (6 bases). The germline V gene has CDR1 LNHDA and CDR2 SQIVND (reference sequence). This CDR3 has 15 amino acids. V dropped 5 bases and J dropped 6 bases, with 17 bases sitting between them. The CDR3 here is CASSASAGARQPQHF. The CDR3 DNA follows: TGTGCCAGTAGTGCATCTGCGGGGGCGCGTCAGCCCCAGCATTTT.

The chain links TRBV7-3 to TRBJ2-5; 8 nucleotides line up with TRBD2. V lost 4 bases and J lost 3; bases outside the gene matches: 7. The CDR3 is 15 residues long. The germline gives CDR1 SGHTA, CDR2 FQGTGA. The CDR3 nucleotides read TGTGCCAGCAGCTCGCAACCGGGACTAGAAGAGACCCAGTACTTC. It yields the protein CASSSQPGLEETQYF.

This sequence joins TRBV30 and TRBJ2-1; 7 bases fit TRBD1. In germline, CDR1 is GTSNPN, CDR2 SVGIG (reference sequence). V shed 0 bases and J 8 bases; nucleotides not matched to a gene: 10. The CDR3 extends over 15 amino acids. In DNA, the CDR3 is TGTGCCTGGAGTGTAGACAGGGCAGTAAGGGATGAGCAGTTCTTC. It codes for CAWSVDRAVRDEQFF.

The chain joins TRBV4-1 to TRBJ2-1, with 7 bases lining up with TRBD1. The CDR3 consists of 18 residues. Germline V gene data show CDR1 as MGHRA and CDR2 as YSYEKL. J was trimmed by 3 bases and V by 3 bases; bases with no gene match: 14. CDR3 bases: TGCGCCAGCAGCCACCCAGGGGGACGGCAAAAAGGCTACAATGAGCAGTTCTTC. This encodes CASSHPGGRQKGYNEQFF.

In nucleotides, the CDR3 is TGCGCCAGCAGCTTCGGGGCGGGAGGAAGCTCCTACGAGCAGTACGTC. It yields the protein CASSFGAGGSSYEQYV. The V call is TRBV5-1, the J call TRBJ2-7, with 8 bases identical to TRBD2. Losses at the gene ends were 2 bases for V and 0 bases for J; bases not matched to a gene: 7. The CDR3 is 16 amino acids. Germline loops: CDR1 SGHRS, CDR2 YFSETQ.

The chain carries TRBV7-8 and TRBJ2-7; 7 bases are a match to TRBD2. The V and J ends lost 6 bases and 3 bases, in that order; junction bases with no gene match: 8. CDR1 and CDR2 (germline): SGHVS, FQNEAQ. CDR3 length: 14 residues. The CDR3: CASSFGLADYEQYF. CDR3 DNA sequence: TGTGCCAGCAGTTTTGGGCTAGCGGACTACGAGCAGTACTTC.

The CDR3 nucleotides are TGTGCCAGCAGCGGAACAGGGGGTTTGTACCAAGAGACCCAGTACTTC. Translation gives CASSGTGGLYQETQYF. V and J are TRBV5-6 and TRBJ2-5, with 8 bases matching TRBD1. Germline values: CDR1 SGHDT, CDR2 YYEEEE. The CDR3 is made up of 16 amino acids. Trimming took 4 bases from V and 0 from J; bases not matched to a gene: 8.

This clone showed up just once. This chain joins TRBV5-5 and TRBJ2-3, with 11 nucleotides matching TRBD1. CDR3 length: 15 amino acids. V shed 5 bases and J 5 bases; nucleotides not matched to a gene: 7. CDR1 SGHKS and CDR2 YYEKEE come from the germline V gene (reference sequence). The CDR3 here is CASSRDRGRRDTQYF. CDR3 in DNA: TGTGCCAGCAGTCGGGACAGGGGGAGGCGAGATACGCAGTATTTT. Filled out from reference TRBV5-5 and TRBJ2-3, the complete variable domain reads DAGVTQSPTHLIKTRGQQVTLRCSPISGHKSVSWYQQVLGQGPQFIFQYYEKEERGRGNFPDRFSARQFPNYSSELNVNALLLGDSALYLCASSRDRGRRDTQYFGPGTRLTVL.

The chain uses TRBV3-1 (or the pseudogene TRBV3-2) and TRBJ2-2; 14 nucleotides agree with TRBD2. The CDR3 totals 15 residues. Unmatched junction bases numbered 0, after V lost 6 bases and J lost 3 bases. Per the germline V gene, CDR1 is LGHDT and CDR2 is YNNKEL (reference sequence). The CDR3: CASRGLAGDTGELFF. The CDR3 DNA is TGTGCCAGCAGGGGACTAGCGGGGGACACCGGGGAGCTGTTTTTT.

The chain joins TRBV4-2 to TRBJ2-7; maybe TRBD2 (6 bases). Germline-derived CDR1 and CDR2 are LGHNA and YNFKEQ. CDR3 size: 15 residues. V was trimmed by 1 base and J by 3 bases, leaving 13 bases between them. The CDR3 here is CASSQGAGTYYEQYF. CDR3 DNA: TGTGCCAGCAGCCAAGGGGCGGGGACCTACTACGAGCAGTACTTC.

The chain uses TRBV7-9 and TRBJ2-1; 9 bases match TRBD2. The V segment lost 5 bases and the J segment 10 bases; nucleotides outside the gene matches: 15. Per the germline V gene, CDR1 is SEHNR and CDR2 is FQNEAQ (reference sequence). The CDR3 sequence is 16 residues long. The CDR3 bases are TGTGCCAGCAGCAGAGGCGCCGGGACTAGCCACTACGAGCAGTTCTTC. Amino acids: CASSRGAGTSHYEQFF.

The V and J genes are TRBV9 and TRBJ2-2; 12 bases fit TRBD2. Trimming removed 4 bases from V and 5 bases from J; junction bases left unmatched: 12. CDR3 size: 18 residues. Germline assignment: CDR1 SGDLS and CDR2 YYNGEE. CDR3: CASSPSSHGTSGTGELFF. In DNA, the CDR3 is TGTGCCAGCAGCCCCTCCTCTCACGGGACTAGCGGGACCGGGGAGCTGTTTTTT.

The J gene is TRBJ2-5, the V gene TRBV11-2, with D maybe TRBD2 (7 bases). Trimming shortened V by 5 bases and J by 5 bases, and 18 bases separated the two germline ends. Germline CDR1 and CDR2: SGHAT and FQNNGV. CDR3 length equals 15 residues. CDR3 DNA: TGTGCCAGCAGCAACGGACAGCCCGGGGGGGAGACCCAGTACTTC. It is translated as CASSNGQPGGETQYF.

This chain joins TRBV24-1 and TRBJ2-1, with D tentatively TRBD1 (6 bases). This CDR3 contains 15 residues. CDR1 is KGHDR, CDR2 SFDVKD, per germline. V shed 1 base and J shed 5 bases, with 11 bases lying between them. The CDR3 DNA reads TGTGCCACCAGTGATTTCAGGGACACGAACAATGAGCAGTTCTTC. This gives the protein CATSDFRDTNNEQFF.

This chain uses TRBV12-3 or TRBV12-4 with TRBJ2-1; 7 bases agree with TRBD1. The CDR3 is 13 amino acids. V lost 6 bases and J lost 6; bases outside the gene matches: 5. The CDR3: CASRTTGVNEQFF. CDR3 nucleotides: TGTGCCAGCAGAACTACAGGGGTCAATGAGCAGTTCTTC.

This clone turned up a few times. The rearrangement joins TRBV21-1 to TRBJ2-2; the D call of TRBD1 is as the table states it, not checked on the DNA. TRBV21-1 is tagged as a pseudogene. The CDR3 is 16 amino acids. CDR3 residues: CVGGRAGVSNTGELFF. The DNA of the CDR3 is TGTGTAGGAGGTAGGGCAGGGGTTTCGAACACCGGGGAGCTGTTTTTT.

This sequence joins TRBV11-3 and TRBJ2-1; 8 positions agree with TRBD2. V lost 8 bases, J lost 2 bases, and 14 bases stayed unmatched. The CDR3 loop spans 17 amino acids. Germline assignment: CDR1 SGHNT and CDR2 YENEEA. Here the CDR3 DNA reads TGTGCCAGCTCCCCGGGGGCGGGAGGTAGCGCCTACAATGAGCAGTTCTTC. It codes for CASSPGAGGSAYNEQFF.

Comment on this clone: Distinct nucleotide sequences in the sample also encode this CDR3. The chain recombines TRBV11-2 with TRBJ2-5; D remains unclear. The CDR3 extends over 11 amino acids. The germline V gene has CDR1 SGHAT and CDR2 FQNNGV. The ends were cut back, 4 bases at V and 2 bases at J, with 2 bases in the middle. In nucleotides, the CDR3 is TGTGCCAGCAGCTCGCAAGAGACCCAGTACTTC. This gives the protein CASSSQETQYF. The full variable domain, completed using reference TRBV11-2 and TRBJ2-5, is EAGVAQSPRYKIIEKRQSVAFWCNPISGHATLYWYQQILGQGPKLLIQFQNNGVVDDSQLPKDRFSAERLKGVDSTLKIQPAKLEDSAVYLCASSSQETQYFGPGTRLLVL.

The chain has TRBV3-1 (or the pseudogene TRBV3-2) and TRBJ1-2; possible D gene TRBD1, 5 bases. V lost 1 base to trimming and J lost 2 bases, with 8 bases between them. CDR3 length equals 14 residues. The germline V gene encodes CDR1 LGHDT and CDR2 YNNKEL (reference sequence). CDR3 sequence (DNA): TGTGCCAGCAGCCAAGTGGCAGGGAACTATGGCTACACCTTC. It encodes CASSQVAGNYGYTF.

This clone was recorded a few times. The J gene is TRBJ2-5, the V gene TRBV6-5, with 7 nucleotides matching TRBD1. With V trimmed by 6 bases and J by 2 bases, 3 bases remained unmatched. This CDR3 contains 13 residues. Germline V gene data show CDR1 as MNHEY and CDR2 as SVGAGI. This chain's CDR3 is CASSGQAQETQYF. The CDR3 DNA sequence: TGTGCCAGCAGCGGACAGGCACAAGAGACCCAGTACTTC.

The chain carries TRBV3-1 (or the pseudogene TRBV3-2) and TRBJ2-7; D is undetermined. Trimming removed 2 bases from V and 6 bases from J, with 8 bases in between. CDR1 and CDR2 from the germline V gene are LGHDT and YNNKEL (reference sequence). The CDR3 is 12 residues long. Here the CDR3 DNA reads TGTGCCAGCAGCCAAAGGAAGCGCGAGCAGTACTTC. This codes for CASSQRKREQYF.

This clone came up a few times. The chain is built from TRBV6-4 and TRBJ1-5, with 7 bases matching TRBD1. The CDR3 sequence is 22 residues long. Looked up from germline, CDR1 is MRHNA and CDR2 is SNTAGT. V lost 2 bases and J lost 4; bases outside the gene matches: 26. The CDR3 DNA reads as TGTGCCAGCAGTGACCCTAGTTGGGGGACAGCGATTCCGAGTGCCTTTAATCAGCCCCAGCATTTT. Protein product: CASSDPSWGTAIPSAFNQPQHF.

This clone turned up a few times. V is TRBV18 and J is TRBJ2-1; 7 bases map to TRBD2. The CDR3 consists of 14 residues. J was trimmed by 4 bases and V by 3 bases; bases with no gene match: 3. The germline V gene has CDR1 KGHSH and CDR2 LQKENI. The DNA of the CDR3 is TGTGCCAGCTCACCTGGCGGGAGTTACAATGAGCAGTTCTTC. Amino acid sequence: CASSPGGSYNEQFF.